Listed below are T cell receptor beta chains from one sample, sequenced in a study of OX40 agonist ivuxolimab in advanced cancers. The table came from immunoSEQ multiplex PCR; TCRdb's copy has only in-frame clones and leaves some out. In the table there are tens of thousands of clones, roughly 87% of which are singletons. This specimen consisted of CD4+ or CD8+ T cells sorted from blood, obtained in a trial of the OX40 agonist ivuxolimab. These receptors were taken from an adult with an advanced solid tumor such as melanoma, head and neck, liver or kidney cancer. The CDR3 runs from the conserved cysteine through the conserved F or W. Clone size is given for some rows only: seen once, a few or many times, or a class if the clone is expanded.

V: TRBV29-1
size: .
J: TRBJ2-7
length: 13
CDR3: CSVPAGGFYEQYF

V: TRBV6-5
size: once
J: TRBJ2-2
length: 13
CDR3: CASSSYSTGELFF

V: TRBV6-5
size: .
J: TRBJ1-5
length: 16
CDR3: CASSYQGADSNQPQHF

V: TRBV5-1
size: .
J: TRBJ2-2
length: 16
CDR3: CASSKTSGGSTGELFF

V: TRBV7-9
size: .
J: TRBJ2-1
length: 16
CDR3: CASSPWTSGPYNEQFF

V: TRBV7-8
size: .
J: TRBJ2-7
length: 14
CDR3: CASSLEAGTYEQYF

V: TRBV19
size: .
J: TRBJ2-3
length: 15
CDR3: CASSIGQAHTDTQYF

V: TRBV28
size: .
J: TRBJ2-7
length: 15
CDR3: CASSLRSAAGYEQYF

V: TRBV19
size: .
J: TRBJ1-3
length: 17
CDR3: CASSISAGKNSGNTIYF

V: TRBV30
size: .
J: TRBJ2-2
length: 14
CDR3: CALGQPPNTGELFF

V: TRBV5-1
size: .
J: TRBJ1-1
length: 15
CDR3: CASRPGAPMNTEAFF

V: TRBV2
size: .
J: TRBJ2-5
length: 13
CDR3: CASKGDFQETQYF

V: TRBV6-6
size: .
J: TRBJ1-2
length: 13
CDR3: CASSDPGVDGYTF

V: TRBV9
size: once
J: TRBJ2-3
length: 15
CDR3: CASSVVGRVTDTQYF

V: TRBV28
size: .
J: TRBJ2-3
length: 15
CDR3: CASSLGGGYTDTQYF

V: TRBV5-1
size: few
J: TRBJ1-5
length: 16
CDR3: CASSPEGQGSNQPQHF

V: TRBV6-5
size: .
J: TRBJ2-3
length: 14
CDR3: CASSYPSGGDTQYF

V: TRBV28
size: .
J: TRBJ1-1
length: 13
CDR3: CASRHPGGTEAFF

V: TRBV5-1
size: once
J: TRBJ1-3
length: 16
CDR3: CASSLAPGSSGNTIYF

V: TRBV28
size: .
J: TRBJ1-5
length: 16
CDR3: CASITRRGNSNQPQHF

V: TRBV7-2
size: .
J: TRBJ2-3
length: 13
CDR3: CASSLESTDTQYF

V: TRBV5-1
size: .
J: TRBJ1-1
length: 15
CDR3: CASSKMTAMNTEAFF

V: TRBV4-3
size: .
J: TRBJ2-3
length: 14
CDR3: CASSQGRATDTQYF

V: TRBV7-2
size: few
J: TRBJ2-7
length: 15
CDR3: CASSLILAGGPEQYF

V: TRBV28
size: .
J: TRBJ2-7
length: 14
CDR3: CASSLPPGLDEQYF

V: TRBV2
size: .
J: TRBJ2-1
length: 13
CDR3: CASSEGWDNEQFF

V: TRBV9
size: .
J: TRBJ1-3
length: 14
CDR3: CASSREGSGNTIYF

V: TRBV9
size: once
J: TRBJ2-5
length: 15
CDR3: CASSPYSGVQETQYF

V: TRBV11-3
size: .
J: TRBJ2-2
length: 13
CDR3: CASSSRVAGELFF